This is a list of T cell receptor beta chains from one sample in a study of response to subunit inactivated influenza vaccine. TCRdb ran MiXCR on the RT-PCR reads and lists one entry per CDR3 protein. The sample lists 450,000 to 550,000 distinct CDR3 sequences, roughly 23% occurring once. Sequenced here: CD4+ T cells sorted from PBMCs, sampled 5 days after vaccination. The receptor set was obtained from a man aged 50 to 59 who received an inactivated influenza vaccine. Each CDR3 is given with its conserved first and last residue. The D gene is left open where the match is weak. A clone size is listed for some rows: how often the clone was seen (once, few, many), or a class if it is expanded.

V gene: TRBV12-3/TRBV12-4
D gene: TRBD1
J gene: TRBJ1-5
clone size: few
CDR3 DNA: TGTGCCAGCAGCTTACTACAGGGGGCCCTGAGCAATCAGCCCCAGCATTTT
CDR3 protein: CASSLLQGALSNQPQHF

V gene: TRBV6-1
D gene: TRBD2
J gene: TRBJ2-1
clone size: .
CDR3 DNA: TGTGCCAGCAGTAAACTAGCGGGGGGGACAGGTGAGCAGTTCTTC
CDR3 protein: CASSKLAGGTGEQFF

V gene: TRBV6-2/TRBV6-3
D gene: .
J gene: TRBJ2-7
clone size: .
CDR3 DNA: TGTGCCAGCACTTGGACAACGAGCTCCTACGAGCAGTACTTC
CDR3 protein: CASTWTTSSYEQYF

V gene: TRBV4-2
D gene: TRBD2
J gene: TRBJ2-2
clone size: .
CDR3 DNA: TGTGCCAGCAGCCAAGACTCCCGCGGGGGGGCCGGCGGGGAGCTGTTTTTT
CDR3 protein: CASSQDSRGGAGGELFF

V gene: TRBV20-1
D gene: .
J gene: TRBJ2-7
clone size: .
CDR3 DNA: TGCAGTGCCACCGGGCAACAGGGAGGTATCGGATACGAGCAGTACTTC
CDR3 protein: CSATGQQGGIGYEQYF

V gene: TRBV6-9
D gene: .
J gene: TRBJ1-1
clone size: few
CDR3 DNA: TGTGCCAGCAGTTATAGGGGTTCCACTGAAGCTTTCTTT
CDR3 protein: CASSYRGSTEAFF

V gene: TRBV15
D gene: .
J gene: TRBJ2-7
clone size: .
CDR3 DNA: TGTGCCACCAGCAGAGAAGCATTGGGACCCTACGAGCAGTACTTC
CDR3 protein: CATSREALGPYEQYF

V gene: TRBV6-1
D gene: TRBD1
J gene: TRBJ2-1
clone size: .
CDR3 DNA: TGTGCCAGCAGTGCCGGGACAGTGTTCTTC
CDR3 protein: CASSAGTVFF

V gene: TRBV20-1
D gene: .
J gene: TRBJ1-5
clone size: .
CDR3 DNA: TGCAGTGCTTATGATGACTCAGGAACCTATCAGCCCCAGCATTTT
CDR3 protein: CSAYDDSGTYQPQHF

V gene: TRBV5-1
D gene: .
J gene: TRBJ2-6
clone size: few
CDR3 DNA: TGCGCCAGCAGCTTGGCCCTAGGTGGGGCCAACGTCCTGACTTTC
CDR3 protein: CASSLALGGANVLTF

V gene: TRBV20-1
D gene: .
J gene: TRBJ2-2
clone size: .
CDR3 DNA: TGCAGTGCTAGAGGGACGGGTTCCACCGGGGAGCTGTTTTTT
CDR3 protein: CSARGTGSTGELFF

V gene: TRBV20-1
D gene: .
J gene: TRBJ1-1
clone size: few
CDR3 DNA: TGCAGTGCTAGAGATCCGGGGGCTGTTGCTTTCTTT
CDR3 protein: CSARDPGAVAFF

V gene: TRBV20-1
D gene: .
J gene: TRBJ2-2
clone size: .
CDR3 DNA: TGCAGTGCTAGAGATCAAGGGTTGGGGGAGCTGTTTTTT
CDR3 protein: CSARDQGLGELFF

V gene: TRBV7-2
D gene: TRBD2
J gene: TRBJ2-3
clone size: few
CDR3 DNA: TGTGCCAGCAGCCTTAGCGGGATAGATACGCAGTATTTT
CDR3 protein: CASSLSGIDTQYF

V gene: TRBV11-2
D gene: TRBD2
J gene: TRBJ2-3
clone size: few
CDR3 DNA: TGTGCCAGCAGCTTCGTTAGCGGGGGAACAGATACGCAGTATTTT
CDR3 protein: CASSFVSGGTDTQYF

V gene: TRBV29-1
D gene: .
J gene: TRBJ2-2
clone size: once
CDR3 DNA: TGCAGCGTAGATAAACAGGGAAATCGCGAACGGAACGGGGAGCTGTTTTTT
CDR3 protein: CSVDKQGNRERNGELFF

V gene: TRBV20-1
D gene: TRBD1
J gene: TRBJ1-2
clone size: .
CDR3 DNA: TGCAGTGCTAGCAGAGGAACCAGGGGGGACTATGGCTACACCTTC
CDR3 protein: CSASRGTRGDYGYTF

V gene: TRBV5-4
D gene: .
J gene: TRBJ2-3
clone size: few
CDR3 DNA: TGTGCCAGCAGCAACCAGGGAGGAGATACGCAGTATTTT
CDR3 protein: CASSNQGGDTQYF

V gene: TRBV3-1
D gene: TRBD2
J gene: TRBJ2-5
clone size: few
CDR3 DNA: TGTGCCAGCAGCGCAGGACTAGTTCGGACACAGACCCAGTACTTC
CDR3 protein: CASSAGLVRTQTQYF

V gene: TRBV20-1
D gene: TRBD1
J gene: TRBJ2-3
clone size: .
CDR3 DNA: TGCAGTGCCCCTCGACCCGGGACAGGGGCTGCAGTAGCTACGCAGTATTTT
CDR3 protein: CSAPRPGTGAAVATQYF